These 30 T cell receptor beta chains originate from one sample sequenced in a study of T cells in Graves' hyperthyroidism and ophthalmopathy (dated 2019 in TCRdb). Library prep was done by multiplex PCR. The sequencing machine was an Illumina HiSeq 2000. Amplification of TCR beta CDR3 regions was carried out from RNA transcripts. The first round of RT-PCR for the TCR CDR3 was performed with the HTBI primer set and the Qiagen OneStep RT-PCR kit. The raw public reads went through TCRdb reprocessing: fastp at Q25, MiXCR clone calling, in-frame beta chains kept. Entries are consolidated by CDR3 protein sequence, retaining the most common genes and DNA. This sample holds about 400,000 distinct CDR3 sequences; less than 20% were observed only once. Approximately 7.5% of the sample belongs to the ten largest clones. Input material: blood. These TCRs come from a woman aged 18-29 years with Graves' hyperthyroidism.

This clonotype was seen repeatedly, ten times or more. This sequence joins TRBV18 and TRBJ2-7, with unresolved D. The germline V gene has CDR1 KGHSH and CDR2 LQKENI. The CDR3 spans 14 residues. The V end was cut by 3 bases, the J end by 0 bases, with 9 bases between. Written as DNA, the CDR3 is TGTGCCAGCTCACCCGCCGACGCCTCCTACGAGCAGTACTTC. It translates to CASSPADASYEQYF.

This clonotype was detected a few times. Given a much more abundant clone one base away, this may be a read error. The chain links TRBV7-9 to TRBJ2-7; the D gene could be TRBD1 or TRBD2 (5 bases each). CDR3 length: 14 residues. Germline values: CDR1 SEHNR, CDR2 FQNEAQ (reference sequence). The CDR3 sequence: CASSPGRTTYGQYF. Written as DNA, the CDR3 is TGTGCCAGCAGCCCGGGACGGACGACCTACGGGCAGTACTTC.

Many counts were recorded for this clonotype. The CDR3 reads CASSPRDRVVSETQYF. Written as DNA, the CDR3 is TGTGCCAGCAGCCCCCGGGACAGGGTAGTGTCAGAGACCCAGTACTTC. The rearrangement uses TRBV7-2 and TRBJ2-5; TRBD1 agrees at 9 bases. V lost 5 bases and J lost 4; bases outside the gene matches: 11. The CDR3 runs to 16 residues. In germline, CDR1 is SGHTA, CDR2 FQGNSA. Based on the CDR3 plus reference TRBV7-2 and TRBJ2-5, the full variable domain is GAGVSQSPSNKVTEKGKDVELRCDPISGHTALYWYRQSLGQGLEFLIYFQGNSAPDKSGLPSDRFSAERTGGSVSTLTIQRTQQEDSAVYLCASSPRDRVVSETQYFGPGTRLLVL.

There are many counts of this clonotype. V and J are TRBV3-1 and TRBJ1-2; D remains unclear. The germline CDR1 and CDR2 sequences are LGHDT and YNNKEL (reference sequence). The CDR3 is 14 amino acids. V lost 3 bases and J 1 base, leaving 9 bases between the germline ends. This chain's CDR3 is CASSQRPVNYGYTF. The CDR3, as DNA: TGTGCCAGCAGCCAGAGACCCGTTAACTATGGCTACACCTTC.

V gene TRBV27 combines with J gene TRBJ2-7; maybe TRBD2 (6 bases). The CDR3 contains 14 residues. Trimming pared 2 bases from V and 3 bases from J, leaving 11 bases between. Germline V gives CDR1 MNHEY, CDR2 SMNVEV (reference sequence). CDR3 coding DNA: TGTGCCAGCAGTTTAGGGACTCGAATCTACGAGCAGTACTTC. Translating gives CASSLGTRIYEQYF.

This clonotype has at least ten counts. The chain combines TRBV6-1 with TRBJ1-2; 7 bases align to TRBD1. With V trimmed by 6 bases and J by 6 bases, 10 bases remained unmatched. Germline-derived CDR1 and CDR2 are MNHNS and SASEGT. The CDR3 consists of 14 residues. The CDR3 region is CASSMADRRDGYTF. The CDR3 bases are TGTGCCAGCAGCATGGCGGACAGGAGGGATGGCTACACCTTC.

This clonotype came up many times. V is TRBV18 and J is TRBJ2-2; D perhaps matches TRBD2 (5 bases). The CDR3 covers 14 residues. V was cut by 3 bases and J by 3 bases, with 8 bases left in between. The V gene's germline CDR1 is KGHSH and CDR2 LQKENI. The CDR3 region has the DNA TGTGCCAGCTCACCCCGAGCGGACACCGGGGAGCTGTTTTTT. Encoded protein: CASSPRADTGELFF.

This clonotype came up a few times. The genes are TRBV5-6 and TRBJ1-5; the match to TRBD1 covers 7 bases. The CDR3 covers 17 residues. Trimming cost V 0 bases and J 3 bases; bases outside gene matches: 9. From germline, CDR1 is SGHDT and CDR2 YYEEEE. CDR3 bases: TGTGCCAGCAGCTTGGCAGGGACAGCAGAGTACAATCAGCCCCAGCATTTT. It codes for CASSLAGTAEYNQPQHF.

This clonotype has a count of ten or more. The chain employs TRBV29-1 and TRBJ2-5; either TRBD1 or TRBD2 may supply D (5 bases each). V gave up 8 bases and J gave up 3 bases, with 19 bases separating them. Germline V gene lookup returns CDR1 SQVTM and CDR2 ANQGSEA. The length of the CDR3 is 14 residues. The CDR3 region has the DNA TGCAGCACCAATTCCCCAGGGACCAAAGAGACCCAGTACTTC. This encodes CSTNSPGTKETQYF.

This clonotype was detected many times. CDR3 region: CASSFGGELFF. CDR3 sequence (DNA): TGTGCCAGCAGCTTCGGCGGGGAGCTGTTTTTT. The chain recombines TRBV5-4 with TRBJ2-2; D is unclear. The length of the CDR3 is 11 residues. The V and J ends lost 2 bases and 7 bases respectively, with 3 bases between them. Germline V lookup: CDR1 SGHNT, CDR2 YYREEE (reference sequence).

This clonotype was detected many times. The chain carries TRBV6-2 or TRBV6-3 and TRBJ2-7, with 9 bases matching TRBD1. V trimming: 5 bases; J trimming: 2 bases; junction bases outside the gene matches: 1. Looked up from germline, CDR1 is MNHEY and CDR2 is SVGEGT. CDR3 length equals 13 residues. In nucleotides, the CDR3 is TGTGCCAGCAGTGGGACAGGGACCTACGAGCAGTACTTC. This encodes CASSGTGTYEQYF.

This clonotype was recorded many times. J is TRBJ2-3 and V is TRBV20-1; D is uncertain. Germline lookup yields CDR1 DFQATT and CDR2 SNEGSKA (reference sequence). This CDR3 is 12 amino acids long. V lost 0 bases and J lost 6, with 7 bases in between. CDR3 nucleotide sequence: TGCAGTGCTAGAGATCGTCTGGATACGCAGTATTTT. It translates to CSARDRLDTQYF.

The chain has TRBV12-3 or TRBV12-4 and TRBJ1-4; TRBD1 matches at 10 bases. The CDR3 consists of 15 residues. Losses at the gene ends were 5 bases for V and 8 bases for J; bases not matched to a gene: 8. CDR3 nucleotides: TGTGCCAGCAGTCTCGGACAGGGGGTTAGAGAAAAACTGTTTTTT. The encoded protein is CASSLGQGVREKLFF.

This clonotype has a count of ten or more. The V gene is TRBV24-1, the J gene TRBJ1-2, with 10 bases identical to TRBD1. CDR1 KGHDR and CDR2 SFDVKD come from the germline V gene. V shed 1 base and J 6 bases; nucleotides not matched to a gene: 4. The CDR3 contains 15 residues. This CDR3 is CATSDLGQGDDGYTF. CDR3 DNA sequence: TGTGCCACCAGTGATTTAGGACAGGGGGACGATGGCTACACCTTC.

This rearrangement joins TRBV7-9 to TRBJ2-1; 7 nucleotides agree with TRBD2. CDR1 is SEHNR and CDR2 is FQNEAQ in the germline V gene (reference sequence). CDR3 size: 14 residues. Trimming cost V 0 bases and J 10 bases; bases outside gene matches: 6. CDR3 in DNA: TGTGCCAGCAGCTTAGCGGTATTAGCGGGCGAGCAGTTCTTC. It codes for CASSLAVLAGEQFF.

This clonotype was found many times. The J gene is TRBJ1-4, the V gene TRBV6-1; 7 bases are a match to TRBD1. V was clipped by 5 bases and J by 7 bases; unmatched bases: 10. Germline V lookup: CDR1 MNHNS, CDR2 SASEGT. CDR3 size: 15 residues. The CDR3 DNA reads as TGTGCCAGCAGTTCCCGACAGGGCGGGGGTGAAAAACTGTTTTTT. It specifies CASSSRQGGGEKLFF.

This clonotype was picked up many times. CDR3: CATSRDRGLGETQYF. The DNA for the CDR3 is TGTGCCACCAGCAGAGACAGGGGGCTGGGGGAGACCCAGTACTTC. This chain connects TRBV15 to TRBJ2-5; the match to TRBD1 covers 8 bases. The CDR3 totals 15 residues. The junction had 5 bases not matched to a gene; V was cut back by 0 bases and J by 5 bases. Germline CDR1 is LNHNV and CDR2 is YYDKDF (reference sequence).

The V and J genes are TRBV7-3 and TRBJ1-2, with D possibly being TRBD1 (6 bases). The CDR3 spans 13 residues. V was cut by 2 bases and J by 8 bases, with 12 bases left in between. Germline V gene lookup returns CDR1 SGHTA and CDR2 FQGTGA. The CDR3 DNA reads TGTGCCAGCAGCTTACAACAGGGAGGGGGCTACACCTTC. Translating gives CASSLQQGGGYTF.

This clonotype was seen a handful of times. The V call is TRBV28, the J call TRBJ1-3, with no clear D. The germline CDR1 and CDR2 sequences are MDHEN and SYDVKM. V lost 6 bases and J 0 bases, leaving 12 bases between the germline ends. The CDR3 is 15 residues long. The CDR3 nucleotides are TGTGCCAGCAGCACGCCCACCAGCTCTGGAAACACCATATATTTT. Its protein product is CASSTPTSSGNTIYF.

The chain joins TRBV10-3 to TRBJ1-4, with TRBD1 matching 10 bases. Trimming removed 3 bases from V and 13 bases from J; junction bases left unmatched: 8. This CDR3 is built from 14 residues. Germline CDR1 ENHRY, CDR2 SYGVKD. CDR3 protein: CAISEWDRGRTLFF. In DNA, the CDR3 is TGTGCCATCAGTGAATGGGACAGGGGCCGTACACTGTTTTTT.

This clonotype turned up a few times. The chain is built from TRBV19 and TRBJ2-1; D remains ambiguous. Germline CDR1 reads LNHDA; CDR2 reads SQIVND (reference sequence). Trimming removed 4 bases at V and 2 bases at J, with 18 bases between. CDR3 length equals 17 residues. The CDR3 reads CASSTDRSLKTYNEQFF. The CDR3 nucleotides are TGTGCCAGTAGTACAGATCGGAGCCTTAAAACCTACAATGAGCAGTTCTTC.

Of note for this clonotype: A read error is possible here, since a much larger clone lies one base away. The chain carries TRBV28 and TRBJ2-2; 7 nucleotides agree with TRBD1. Germline V lookup: CDR1 MDHEN, CDR2 SYDVKM. The length of the CDR3 is 15 residues. The CDR3 nucleotides are TGTGCCGGCAGTTTCTTCACAGGGGAGCCCGGGGAGCTGTTTTTT. Encoded protein: CAGSFFTGEPGELFF.

V usage is TRBV9 and J usage is TRBJ1-2, with 7 bases that match TRBD1. CDR1 is SGDLS, CDR2 YYNGEE, per germline. The V gene end was trimmed by 3 bases and the J gene end by 3 bases; junction bases not matched to a gene: 11. CDR3 length equals 16 residues. This chain's CDR3 is CASSGAGRGQYYGYTF. CDR3 DNA sequence: TGTGCCAGCAGCGGGGCGGGAAGGGGGCAATACTATGGCTACACCTTC.

There are many counts of this clonotype. The chain couples TRBV12-3 or TRBV12-4 to TRBJ2-5, with D unclear. The CDR3 extends over 9 amino acids. Trimming removed 10 bases at V and 13 bases at J, with 13 bases between. The DNA for the CDR3 is TGTGCCACCGAGATCCCCCCGTACTTC. This codes for CATEIPPYF.

This clonotype has more than one count but fewer than ten. V and J are TRBV9 and TRBJ1-1; D unclear. Trimming took 0 bases from V and 1 from J, leaving 7 bases between them. The germline V gene has CDR1 SGDLS and CDR2 YYNGEE. This CDR3 has 14 amino acids. For the CDR3, the DNA is TGTGCCAGCAGCGTAGTCGACGAGAACACTGAAGCTTTCTTT. Its translation is CASSVVDENTEAFF.

This clonotype came up many times. The chain has TRBV9 and TRBJ2-7; D not certain. Trimming pared 3 bases from V and 7 bases from J, leaving 17 bases between. Germline CDR1 reads SGDLS; CDR2 reads YYNGEE. The CDR3 is 14 amino acids. Here the CDR3 DNA reads TGTGCCAGCAGCGGCGACGGCGGTCGTGGGGAGCAGTACTTC. Its translation: CASSGDGGRGEQYF.

This clonotype was seen repeatedly, ten times or more. The chain is built from TRBV20-1 and TRBJ2-1; 9 nucleotides line up with TRBD1. J lost 3 bases, V lost 5 bases, and 5 bases had no gene match. The CDR3 loop spans 14 amino acids. The V gene's germline CDR1 is DFQATT and CDR2 SNEGSKA (reference sequence). The CDR3 reads CSAGGQGGYNEQFF. The CDR3 DNA follows: TGCAGTGCTGGGGGACAGGGAGGCTACAATGAGCAGTTCTTC.

The rearrangement links TRBV3-1 to TRBJ2-3, with 7 bases matching TRBD2. From germline, CDR1 is LGHDT and CDR2 YNNKEL (reference sequence). With V trimmed by 5 bases and J by 1 base, 3 bases remained unmatched. The CDR3 totals 14 residues. CDR3 DNA: TGTGCCAGCAGCTCTAGCGGACGCACAGATACGCAGTATTTT. It codes for CASSSSGRTDTQYF.

This clonotype was seen repeatedly, ten times or more. The chain combines TRBV6-1 with TRBJ1-3; no firm D call. Germline-derived CDR1 and CDR2 are MNHNS and SASEGT. CDR3 length: 11 amino acids. V lost 6 bases, J lost 3 bases, and 3 bases lay in between. The CDR3 sequence: CASSIGNTIYF. The CDR3 nucleotides are TGTGCCAGCAGCATTGGAAACACCATATATTTT.

At least ten counts were recorded for this clonotype. The chain has TRBV3-1 and TRBJ2-3; D gene unclear. The V end was cut by 2 bases, the J end by 2 bases, with 11 bases between. Germline values: CDR1 LGHDT, CDR2 YNNKEL (reference sequence). The CDR3 length is 15 residues. CDR3 amino acids: CASSQWAGATDTQYF. In nucleotides, the CDR3 is TGTGCCAGCAGCCAATGGGCCGGCGCCACAGATACGCAGTATTTT.